A selection of T cell receptor beta chains follows, all from one sample in a study of T cell changes during pregnancy in multiple sclerosis. This table comes from immunoSEQ multiplex PCR, and its TCRdb copy is limited to in-frame clones, with some not included. The sample yields fewer than 100,000 clones, 93% seen once. The specimen comprised peripheral blood, sampled after pregnancy. The receptor set was obtained from a female donor in good health, enrolled as a control in a pregnancy study. CDR3s include the opening cysteine and the closing phenylalanine or tryptophan. D genes are given only for firm matches. Where a row states a size, it is once, few, many or the class of an expanded clone; other rows omit it.

d_gene	abundance	j_gene	v_gene	CDR3nt	CDR3aa
TRBD1	few	TRBJ1-1	TRBV14	TGTGCCAGCAGCCCCGGTCCGGGACAGGGCGACCGTTGGGTTACTGAAGCTTTCTTT	CASSPGPGQGDRWVTEAFF
NA	NA	TRBJ1-4	TRBV6-1	TGTGCCAGCAGAGGACAGATTGCAACTAATGAAAAACTGTTTTTT	CASRGQIATNEKLFF
NA	NA	TRBJ1-2	TRBV30	TGTGCCGGGGAAATTCCAGGGTTCGTTGGCTACACCTTC	CAGEIPGFVGYTF
TRBD2	NA	TRBJ2-3	TRBV2	TGTGCCAGCAGTGGGACTAGCGGGGACAAATATACGCAGTATTTT	CASSGTSGDKYTQYF
TRBD1	NA	TRBJ2-2	TRBV4-3	TGCGCCAGCAGCCGGGGGACAGGGGGCATCGGGGAGCTGTTTTTT	CASSRGTGGIGELFF
TRBD2	NA	TRBJ2-3	TRBV6-6	TGTGCCAGCAGTTCTAGCGGGAGGGGCACAGATACGCAGTATTTT	CASSSSGRGTDTQYF
TRBD1	NA	TRBJ1-1	TRBV11-2	TGTGCCAGCAGCTTAGGACAGGGGGCAATTACTTCTGAAGCTTTCTTT	CASSLGQGAITSEAFF
NA	NA	TRBJ1-1	TRBV28	TGTGCCAGCAGTTTACGGGTCCCCCTCGAAGCTTTCTTT	CASSLRVPLEAFF
TRBD2	NA	TRBJ2-1	TRBV7-9	TGTGCCAGCAGCTTATTGCTAGCGGGAGGTTACTCCTACAATGAGCAGTTCTTC	CASSLLLAGGYSYNEQFF
NA	NA	TRBJ2-7	TRBV7-3	TGTGCCAGCAGCTTAGGGGCCTCAGGGGTTGGCGAGCAGTACTTC	CASSLGASGVGEQYF
NA	NA	TRBJ1-2	TRBV5-6	TGTGCCAGCAGCTTGGTCGGAGCCTATGGCTACACCTTC	CASSLVGAYGYTF
NA	NA	TRBJ2-7	TRBV7-9	TGTGCCAGCAGCTTAGCGTGGGGCGCCGTCTACGAGCAGTACTTC	CASSLAWGAVYEQYF
TRBD1	NA	TRBJ1-6	TRBV6-5	TGTGCCAGCAGCCGACAGGGGATCAATTCACCCCTCCACTTT	CASSRQGINSPLHF
TRBD1	NA	TRBJ1-2	TRBV5-1	TGCGCCAGCAGCTTGGAGCTTGCAGGGGGGGGCTACACCTTC	CASSLELAGGGYTF
NA	NA	TRBJ2-1	TRBV5-5	TGTGCCAGCAGGCGCGACAGTTACAATGAGCAGTTCTTC	CASRRDSYNEQFF
NA	NA	TRBJ1-2	TRBV10-1	TGCGCCAGCAGTGAGGGGGGGACGGAAGGCTACACCTTC	CASSEGGTEGYTF
TRBD2	NA	TRBJ2-1	TRBV27	TGTGCCAGCAGGGGACTAGCGGGGGCCCCCGACTTGAATGAGCAGTTCTTC	CASRGLAGAPDLNEQFF
TRBD2	NA	TRBJ2-5	TRBV7-2	TGTGCCAGCAGCTTATTAGCGGGAGGGAGAGAGACCCAGTACTTC	CASSLLAGGRETQYF
NA	NA	TRBJ2-1	TRBV9	TGTGCCAGCAGCGTAGATGAAGGGGATGAGCAGTTCTTC	CASSVDEGDEQFF
TRBD2	NA	TRBJ2-3	TRBV30	TGTGCCTGGAGGCGACTAGCGGGATACCCAGATACGCAGTATTTT	CAWRRLAGYPDTQYF
NA	NA	TRBJ1-2	TRBV19	TGTGCCAGTAGTCGGCCCGGGTTTGGCTACACCTTC	CASSRPGFGYTF
TRBD2	NA	TRBJ2-1	TRBV18	TGTGCCAGCTCACCCGTTTGGGCCCGTCTTCTAGCGGGTCCCCCCCGAGAGCAGTTCTTC	CASSPVWARLLAGPPREQFF
NA	many	TRBJ1-1	TRBV6-4	TGTGCCAGCAGTGTGAGCGGGGGAGGGAACACTGAAGCTTTCTTT	CASSVSGGGNTEAFF
TRBD2	NA	TRBJ2-3	TRBV2	TGTGCCAGCAGCGGGGCGGGGGGGCCCACAGATACGCAGTATTTT	CASSGAGGPTDTQYF
TRBD2	NA	TRBJ2-1	TRBV6-5	TGTGCCAGCAGACTAGCGGGGGCCAACAATGAGCAGTTCTTC	CASRLAGANNEQFF
NA	NA	TRBJ1-3	TRBV18	TGTGCCAGCTCCCGGGAGCAGTTCTCAGGAAACACCATATATTTT	CASSREQFSGNTIYF
NA	NA	TRBJ2-2	TRBV4-1	TGCGCCAGCAGCCAACCTACTAGCACCGGGGAGCTGTTTTTT	CASSQPTSTGELFF
NA	NA	TRBJ2-7	TRBV6-1	TGTGCCAGCACCGCGGTATTCATCCACGAGCAGTACTTC	CASTAVFIHEQYF
NA	NA	TRBJ1-2	TRBV29-1	TGCAGCGTTGACCCGTCGGGGTATGAGGGCTACACCTTC	CSVDPSGYEGYTF
NA	NA	TRBJ2-6	TRBV11-1	TGTGCCAGCAGCTTAGTTCGGGGTGTAGGGGCCAACGTCCTGACTTTC	CASSLVRGVGANVLTF
TRBD2	once	TRBJ2-7	TRBV18	TGTGCCAGCTCACCACCCGGGCATTATCTGGGAGCGGGGAACGAGCAGTACTTC	CASSPPGHYLGAGNEQYF
TRBD1	NA	TRBJ2-7	TRBV5-5	TGTGCCAGCAGTACCCCGGGACAGGGGTTTGCTCGAGCGTACGAGCAGTACTTC	CASSTPGQGFARAYEQYF
NA	NA	TRBJ2-7	TRBV27	TGTGCCAGCAGCCCCGGCGTGGGCCTCGAGCAGTACTTC	CASSPGVGLEQYF
TRBD1	NA	TRBJ1-2	TRBV19	TGTGCCAGTAGTTCCGGACAGGGAGGTCATGGCTACACCTTC	CASSSGQGGHGYTF
NA	NA	TRBJ1-6	TRBV19	TGTGCCAGTAGTCCAATTAATTCACCCCTCCACTTT	CASSPINSPLHF
NA	NA	TRBJ2-5	TRBV10-1	TGCGCCAGCAGTGGTGGGGCCCCAACCGGGACCCAGTACTTC	CASSGGAPTGTQYF
NA	NA	TRBJ2-7	TRBV6-5	TGTGCCAGCAGTTATTTACGCGGGTCATACGAGCAGTACTTC	CASSYLRGSYEQYF
TRBD1	NA	TRBJ1-2	TRBV5-1	TGCGCCAGCAGCTTGGGGGACAGGGGTGGCTACACCTTC	CASSLGDRGGYTF
NA	NA	TRBJ1-1	TRBV7-9	TGTGCCAGCAGCCCGTTCGCTGAAGCTTTCTTT	CASSPFAEAFF
TRBD1	NA	TRBJ1-2	TRBV11-1	TGTGCCAGCAGCCAGGGGACAGACTATGGCTACACCTTC	CASSQGTDYGYTF
TRBD1	NA	TRBJ1-1	TRBV19	TGTGCCAGTAGCGTGACAGGGGAAACTGAAGCTTTCTTT	CASSVTGETEAFF
TRBD2	NA	TRBJ2-1	TRBV11-3	TGTGCCAGCAGCCCTAGACTAGCGGGGGAAAATGAGCAGTTCTTC	CASSPRLAGENEQFF
TRBD1	NA	TRBJ2-2	TRBV19	TGTGCCAGTAGTATAGACCCTACAGGGGAGATTACCGGGGAGCTGTTTTTT	CASSIDPTGEITGELFF
TRBD1	NA	TRBJ1-6	TRBV4-1	TGCGCCAGCAGCCAGGGACAGTTTTATAATTCACCCCTCCACTTT	CASSQGQFYNSPLHF
TRBD2	NA	TRBJ2-7	TRBV5-5	TGTGCCAGCAGCCCTACTTGGACTAGCGGCTACGAGCAGTACTTC	CASSPTWTSGYEQYF
NA	NA	TRBJ2-7	TRBV28	TGTGCCAGCACAACCGGGACAACTTTCTACGAGCAGTACTTC	CASTTGTTFYEQYF
NA	NA	TRBJ2-1	TRBV18	TGTGCCAGCGCGGACAAGGCAAACATCAATGAGCAGTTCTTC	CASADKANINEQFF
TRBD1	NA	TRBJ1-6	TRBV6-9	TGTGCCAGCACCCTGATGGGACAGTTGAGACTCTGGTCACCCCTCCACTTT	CASTLMGQLRLWSPLHF
NA	NA	TRBJ2-2	TRBV5-1	TGCGCCAGCAGCTCACAGGGTTCCTACACCGGGGAGCTGTTTTTT	CASSSQGSYTGELFF
NA	NA	TRBJ2-7	TRBV11-2	TGTGCCAGCAGCCCCGGATTGGGGCTTACCTACGAGCAGTACTTC	CASSPGLGLTYEQYF
TRBD1	NA	TRBJ2-1	TRBV15	TGTGCCACCAGCAGAGGGGTTAGCGACAGGGAGAATGAGCAGTTCTTC	CATSRGVSDRENEQFF
NA	NA	TRBJ1-2	TRBV5-1	TGCGCCAGCAGCTCGGGTGGGGAGAGCTATGGCTACACCTTC	CASSSGGESYGYTF
TRBD2	NA	TRBJ2-3	TRBV28	TGTGCCAGCAGAGATCCGGGACTAGCGGGAGGGTTAGATACGCAGTATTTT	CASRDPGLAGGLDTQYF